One T cell receptor beta chain is described in this entry. The study recruited people aged roughly 18 to 89 years across 20 to 30 US areas. Each participant's cohort was designated according to participant-reported clinical history. From germline, CDR1 is SEHNR and CDR2 FQNEAQ (reference sequence). The V end was cut by 5 bases, the J end by 3 bases, with 14 bases between. The CDR3 is 15 amino acids. This sample was included in a study of blood T cell repertoires in COVID-19. Across the study: Sites across the United States, Italy and Spain contributed samples from acute and convalescent COVID-19. In each case, the material was cDNA or gDNA derived from T cells, B-cell-depleted T cells, or PBMCs.

Clones were sequenced by immunoSEQ multiplex PCR, and TCRdb holds only the in-frame ones, with some missing. The table shows about 190,000 clones, with about four fifths occurring only once. The chain combines TRBV7-9 with TRBJ2-1, with a possible D match to TRBD2 (6 bases). Sequenced sample: PBMCs or T cells enriched from blood (not recorded which). This TCR came from a woman in her 30s who had been exposed to COVID-19. The CDR3 bases are TGTGCCAGCAGCCCAGGCGGGACGATCTACAATGAGCAGTTCTTC. Its translation: CASSPGGTIYNEQFF. The variable domain in full, completed from reference TRBV7-9 and TRBJ2-1, reads DTGVSQNPRHKITKRGQNVTFRCDPISEHNRLYWYRQTLGQGPEFLTYFQNEAQLEKSRLLSDRFSAERPKGSFSTLEIQRTEQGDSAMYLCASSPGGTIYNEQFFGPGTRLTVL.